This entry is about one TCR beta chain. This record comes from a study of blood T cell repertoires in COVID-19. For the study at large: Samples representing acute and convalescent COVID-19 were sourced from the United States, Italy and Spain. In each case, the material was cDNA or gDNA derived from T cells, B-cell-depleted T cells, or PBMCs.

Authors' processing steps: By means of reference gene primer amplification, nucleated cell counts were estimated. Repertoires were generated with immunoSEQ multiplex PCR, while TCRdb's copy carries only in-frame clones and drops some. V, J and clone size derive from that table, while D and trimming were established from the DNA sequence. The top ten hold 3.5% to 4.5% of the sample, which has about 170,000 clones, about 86% seen once. This CDR3 has 12 amino acids. V lost 6 bases and J 9 bases, leaving 12 bases between the germline ends. The germline V gene encodes CDR1 SNHLY and CDR2 FYNNEI. This sequence originates from a man in his late teens or twenties with active or convalescent COVID-19. The rearrangement uses TRBV2 and TRBJ2-1, with D possibly being TRBD2 (7 bases). Sequencing input: peripheral blood. CDR3 protein: CASRQRGGEQFF. Written as DNA, the CDR3 is TGTGCCAGCAGGCAGAGGGGGGGTGAGCAGTTCTTC.